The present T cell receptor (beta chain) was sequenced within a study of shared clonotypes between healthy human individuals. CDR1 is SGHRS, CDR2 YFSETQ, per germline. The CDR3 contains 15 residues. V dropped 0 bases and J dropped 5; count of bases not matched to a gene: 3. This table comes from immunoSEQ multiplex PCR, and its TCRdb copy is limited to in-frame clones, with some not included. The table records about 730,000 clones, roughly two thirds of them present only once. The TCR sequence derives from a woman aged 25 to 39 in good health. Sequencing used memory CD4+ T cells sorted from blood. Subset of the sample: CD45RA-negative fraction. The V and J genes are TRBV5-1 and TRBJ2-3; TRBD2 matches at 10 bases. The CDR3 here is CASSLGTSGGDTQYF. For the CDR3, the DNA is TGCGCCAGCAGCTTGGGGACTAGCGGCGGAGATACGCAGTATTTT. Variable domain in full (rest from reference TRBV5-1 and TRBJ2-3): KAGVTQTPRYLIKTRGQQVTLSCSPISGHRSVSWYQQTPGQGLQFLFEYFSETQRNKGNFPGRFSGRQFSNSRSEMNVSTLELGDSALYLCASSLGTSGGDTQYFGPGTRLTVL.